This T cell receptor beta chain is from a study of cytomegalovirus exposure and HLA in healthy donors. Findings of the study overall: In a later analysis, the majority of CMV-associated beta chains seemingly showed HLA restriction. Follow-up analysis later connected one missense variant in DCLRE1C with trimming of TCR beta V- and J-genes. Presence/absence analyses rested on an assumption that sequencing depth was roughly uniform across donors. Earlier results showed most TCR beta V segments being productive about 90% or about 30% of the time.

About this clone itself: The antigen remains undetermined.

The CDR3 length is 16 residues. Germline V gives CDR1 SGHVS, CDR2 FQNEAQ. With 4 bases clipped from V and 3 bases from J, the junction kept 8 bases outside the gene matches. The study ran its PCR with 60 Vbeta and 13 Jbeta primers. Sequencing used immunoSEQ multiplex PCR; TCRdb keeps in-frame clones, though not all of them. This sample lists some 84,000 clones; its ten largest clones have more than 0.45%. The TCR originated in a man aged 50 to 60 in good health and CMV-seronegative. Sequences were obtained from PBMCs. The rearrangement uses TRBV7-8 and TRBJ2-7, with 11 bases aligning to TRBD1. The CDR3 here is CASSSWTGGANYEQYF. The DNA of the CDR3 is TGTGCCAGCAGCTCCTGGACAGGGGGCGCGAACTACGAGCAGTACTTC. The full variable domain, rest sourced from reference TRBV7-8 and TRBJ2-7, is GAGVSQSPRYKVAKRGQDVALRCDPISGHVSLFWYQQALGQGPEFLTYFQNEAQLDKSGLPSDRFFAERPEGSVSTLKIQRTQQEDSAVYLCASSSWTGGANYEQYFGPGTRLTVT.